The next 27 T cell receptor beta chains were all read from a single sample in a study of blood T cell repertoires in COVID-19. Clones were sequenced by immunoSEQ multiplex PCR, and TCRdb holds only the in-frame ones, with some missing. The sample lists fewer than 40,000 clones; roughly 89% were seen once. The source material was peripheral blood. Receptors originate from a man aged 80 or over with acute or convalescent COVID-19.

The CDR3 nucleotides are TGTGCCACCAGTGCCATTCCCGGGAAGGGAAAGGCCACCGGGGAGCTGTTTTTT. Its protein is CATSAIPGKGKATGELFF. The chain joins TRBV24-1 to TRBJ2-2; TRBD2 might be the D (5 bases). The V and J ends lost 5 bases and 4 bases respectively, with 22 bases between them. The CDR3 is made up of 18 amino acids. Germline loops: CDR1 KGHDR, CDR2 SFDVKD.

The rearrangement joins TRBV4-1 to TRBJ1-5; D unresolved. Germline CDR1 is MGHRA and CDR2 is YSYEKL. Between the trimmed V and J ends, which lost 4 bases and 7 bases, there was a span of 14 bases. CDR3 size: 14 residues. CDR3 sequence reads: CASSLVPGGQPQHF. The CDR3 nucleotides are TGCGCCAGCAGCCTCGTTCCAGGCGGGCAGCCCCAGCATTTT.

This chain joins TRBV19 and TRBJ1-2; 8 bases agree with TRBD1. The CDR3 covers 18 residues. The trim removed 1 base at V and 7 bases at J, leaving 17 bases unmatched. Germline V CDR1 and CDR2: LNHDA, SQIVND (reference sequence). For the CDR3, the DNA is TGTGCCAGTAGTATAGCTAGGACAGGGCAAAGGTTCCGGTCTGGCTACACCTTC. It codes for CASSIARTGQRFRSGYTF.

Written as DNA, the CDR3 is TGTGCCAGCTCACCAATAGACAATGAGCAGTTCTTC. Its protein product is CASSPIDNEQFF. The chain carries TRBV18 and TRBJ2-1; D uncertain. V dropped 2 bases and J dropped 5 bases, with 4 bases sitting between them. Germline CDR1 is KGHSH and CDR2 is LQKENI. The CDR3 consists of 12 residues.

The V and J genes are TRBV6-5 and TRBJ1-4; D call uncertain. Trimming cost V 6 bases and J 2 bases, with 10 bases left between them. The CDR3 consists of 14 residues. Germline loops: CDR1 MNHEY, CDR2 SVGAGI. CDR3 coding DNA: TGTGCCAGCAGGCGGGGATGGACTAATGAAAAACTGTTTTTT. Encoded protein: CASRRGWTNEKLFF.

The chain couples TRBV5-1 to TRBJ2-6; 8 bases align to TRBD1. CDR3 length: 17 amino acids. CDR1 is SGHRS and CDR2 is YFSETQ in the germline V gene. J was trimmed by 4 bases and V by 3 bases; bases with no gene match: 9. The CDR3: CASSWDRSLSGANVLTF. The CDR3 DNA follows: TGCGCCAGCAGCTGGGACAGGAGTCTTAGCGGGGCCAACGTCCTGACTTTC.

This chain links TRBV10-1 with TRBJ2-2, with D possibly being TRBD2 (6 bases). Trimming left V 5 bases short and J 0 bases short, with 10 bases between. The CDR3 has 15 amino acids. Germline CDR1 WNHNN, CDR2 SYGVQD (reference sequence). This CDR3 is CASSPGTPNTGELFF. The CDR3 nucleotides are TGCGCCAGCAGTCCCGGGACTCCGAACACCGGGGAGCTGTTTTTT.

CDR3 sequence reads: CSVGPSGQGNEKLFF. The CDR3 region has the DNA TGCAGCGTTGGCCCTTCGGGACAGGGGAATGAAAAACTGTTTTTT. The chain combines TRBV29-1 with TRBJ1-4, with 10 bases that match TRBD1. The CDR3 is 15 residues long. Trimming took 4 bases from V and 5 from J; bases not matched to a gene: 7. Germline V gene sequence: CDR1 SQVTM, CDR2 ANQGSEA.

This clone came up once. The chain's CDR3 is CASSSKFSAATENIQYF. For the CDR3, the DNA is TGTGCCAGCAGTTCCAAATTTAGCGCCGCTACGGAGAACATTCAGTACTTC. V gene TRBV28 combines with J gene TRBJ2-4, with D possibly matching TRBD2 (5 bases). The CDR3 covers 17 residues. V lost 4 bases and J 7 bases, leaving 23 bases between the germline ends. Germline lookup yields CDR1 MDHEN and CDR2 SYDVKM. The full variable domain, completed using reference TRBV28 and TRBJ2-4, is DVKVTQSSRYLVKRTGEKVFLECVQDMDHENMFWYRQDPGLGLRLIYFSYDVKMKEKGDIPEGYSVSREKKERFSLILESASTNQTSMYLCASSSKFSAATENIQYFGAGTRLSVL.

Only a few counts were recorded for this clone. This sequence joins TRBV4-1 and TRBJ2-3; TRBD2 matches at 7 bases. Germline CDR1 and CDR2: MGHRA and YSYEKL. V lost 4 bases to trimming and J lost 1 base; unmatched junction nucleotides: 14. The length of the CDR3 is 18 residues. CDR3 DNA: TGCGCCAGCAGCCGCGGTGCGGGGAGGGCCGGCGGCACAGATACGCAGTATTTT. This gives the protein CASSRGAGRAGGTDTQYF.

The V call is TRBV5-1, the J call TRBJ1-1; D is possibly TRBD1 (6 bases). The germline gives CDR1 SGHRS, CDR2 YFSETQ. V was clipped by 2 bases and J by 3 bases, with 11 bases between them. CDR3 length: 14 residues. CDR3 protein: CASSFGQHDTEAFF. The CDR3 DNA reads TGCGCCAGCAGCTTCGGACAGCACGACACTGAAGCTTTCTTT.

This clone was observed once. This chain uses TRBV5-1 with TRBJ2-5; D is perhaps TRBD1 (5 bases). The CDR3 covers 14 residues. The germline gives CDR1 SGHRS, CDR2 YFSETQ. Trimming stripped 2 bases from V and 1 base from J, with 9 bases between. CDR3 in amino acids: CASSFSGIQETQYF. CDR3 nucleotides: TGCGCCAGCAGCTTCTCAGGGATCCAAGAGACCCAGTACTTC.

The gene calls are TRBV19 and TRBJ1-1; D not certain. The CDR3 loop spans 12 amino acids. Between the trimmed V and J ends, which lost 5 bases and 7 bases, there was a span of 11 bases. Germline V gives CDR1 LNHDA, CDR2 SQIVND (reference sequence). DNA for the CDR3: TGTGCCAGTAGTCCTCGGGGAGGTGAAGCTTTCTTT. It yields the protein CASSPRGGEAFF.

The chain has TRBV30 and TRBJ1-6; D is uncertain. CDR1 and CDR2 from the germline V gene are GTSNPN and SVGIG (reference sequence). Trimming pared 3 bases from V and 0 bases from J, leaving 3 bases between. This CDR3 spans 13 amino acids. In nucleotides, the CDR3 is TGTGCCTGGAGAGCCTCCTATAATTCACCCCTCCACTTT. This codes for CAWRASYNSPLHF.

The CDR3 sequence is CAISPGQKYNEQFF. As DNA, the CDR3 is TGTGCCATCTCACCCGGACAGAAATACAATGAGCAGTTCTTC. The chain joins TRBV10-3 to TRBJ2-1, with D maybe TRBD1 (6 bases). CDR1 and CDR2 (germline): ENHRY, SYGVKD. Trimming removed 8 bases from V and 4 bases from J, with 15 bases in between. The CDR3 has 14 amino acids.

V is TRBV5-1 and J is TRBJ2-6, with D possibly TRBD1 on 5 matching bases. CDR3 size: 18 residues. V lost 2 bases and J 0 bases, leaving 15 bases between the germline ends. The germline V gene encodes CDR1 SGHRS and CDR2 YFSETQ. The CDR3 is CASSLDSVVISGANVLTF. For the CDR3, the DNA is TGCGCCAGCAGCTTAGACAGCGTGGTCATCTCTGGGGCCAACGTCCTGACTTTC.

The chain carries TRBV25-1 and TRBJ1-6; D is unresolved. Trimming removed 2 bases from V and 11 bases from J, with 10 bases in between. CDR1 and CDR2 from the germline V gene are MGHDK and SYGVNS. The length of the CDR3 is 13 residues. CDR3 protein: CASSETTNTPLHF. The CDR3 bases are TGTGCCAGCAGTGAAACCACTAACACACCCCTCCACTTT.

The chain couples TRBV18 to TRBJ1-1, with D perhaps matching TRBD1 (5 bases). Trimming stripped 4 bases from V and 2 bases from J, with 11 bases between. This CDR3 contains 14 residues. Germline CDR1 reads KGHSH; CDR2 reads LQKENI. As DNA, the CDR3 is TGTGCCAGCTCACTACGACAGCAAAACACTGAAGCTTTCTTT. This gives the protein CASSLRQQNTEAFF.

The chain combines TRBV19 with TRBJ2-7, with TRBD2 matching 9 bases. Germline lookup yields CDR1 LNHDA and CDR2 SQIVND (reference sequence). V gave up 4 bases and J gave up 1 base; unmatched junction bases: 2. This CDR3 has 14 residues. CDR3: CASSSGRASYEQYF. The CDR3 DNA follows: TGTGCCAGTAGTAGCGGGAGGGCTTCCTACGAGCAGTACTTC.

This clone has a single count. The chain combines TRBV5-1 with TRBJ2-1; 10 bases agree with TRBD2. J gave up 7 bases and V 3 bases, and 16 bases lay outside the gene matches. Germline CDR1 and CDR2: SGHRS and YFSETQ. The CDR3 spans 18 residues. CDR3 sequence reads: CASSSRGGSGRQMNEQFF. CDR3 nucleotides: TGCGCCAGCAGCTCCAGAGGGGGTAGCGGGAGGCAAATGAATGAGCAGTTCTTC.

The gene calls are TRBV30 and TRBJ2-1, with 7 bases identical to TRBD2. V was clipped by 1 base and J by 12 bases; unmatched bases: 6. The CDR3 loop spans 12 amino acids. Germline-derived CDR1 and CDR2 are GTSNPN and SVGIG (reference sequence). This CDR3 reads CAWSGGGSGQFF. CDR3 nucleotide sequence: TGTGCCTGGAGTGGGGGCGGGAGTGGGCAGTTCTTC.

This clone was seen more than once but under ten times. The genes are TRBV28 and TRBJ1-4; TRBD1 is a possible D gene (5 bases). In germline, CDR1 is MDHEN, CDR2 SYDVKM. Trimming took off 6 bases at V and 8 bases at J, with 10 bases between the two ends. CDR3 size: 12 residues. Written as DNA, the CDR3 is TGTGCCAGCAGCCGGGGGGGGGAAAAACTGTTTTTT. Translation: CASSRGGEKLFF.

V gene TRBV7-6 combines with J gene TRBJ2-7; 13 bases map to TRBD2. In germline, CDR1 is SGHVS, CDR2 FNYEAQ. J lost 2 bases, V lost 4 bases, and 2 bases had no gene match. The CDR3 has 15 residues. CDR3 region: CASSSLAGGPYEQYF. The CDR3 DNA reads TGTGCCAGCAGCTCACTAGCGGGAGGGCCCTACGAGCAGTACTTC.

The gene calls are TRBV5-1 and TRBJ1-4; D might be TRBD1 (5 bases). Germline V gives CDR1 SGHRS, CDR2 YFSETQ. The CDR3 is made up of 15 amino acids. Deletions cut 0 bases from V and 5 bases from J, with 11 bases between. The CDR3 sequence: CASSLDGTENEKLFF. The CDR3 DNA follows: TGCGCCAGCAGCTTGGATGGGACTGAGAATGAAAAACTGTTTTTT. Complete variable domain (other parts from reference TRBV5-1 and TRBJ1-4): KAGVTQTPRYLIKTRGQQVTLSCSPISGHRSVSWYQQTPGQGLQFLFEYFSETQRNKGNFPGRFSGRQFSNSRSEMNVSTLELGDSALYLCASSLDGTENEKLFFGSGTQLSVL.

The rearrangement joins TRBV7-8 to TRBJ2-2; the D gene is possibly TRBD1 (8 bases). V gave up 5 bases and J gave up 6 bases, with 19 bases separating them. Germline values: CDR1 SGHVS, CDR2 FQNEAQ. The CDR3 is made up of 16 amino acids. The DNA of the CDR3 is TGTGCCAGCAGCCCGGACAGGGAGGGGGTGGCCGGGGAGCTGTTTTTT. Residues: CASSPDREGVAGELFF.

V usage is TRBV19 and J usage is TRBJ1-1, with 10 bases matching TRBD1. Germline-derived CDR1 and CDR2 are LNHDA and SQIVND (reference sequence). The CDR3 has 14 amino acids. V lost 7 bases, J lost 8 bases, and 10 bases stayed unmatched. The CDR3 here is CASKVPGQGKEAFF. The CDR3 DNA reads TGTGCCAGTAAAGTCCCGGGACAGGGGAAAGAAGCTTTCTTT.

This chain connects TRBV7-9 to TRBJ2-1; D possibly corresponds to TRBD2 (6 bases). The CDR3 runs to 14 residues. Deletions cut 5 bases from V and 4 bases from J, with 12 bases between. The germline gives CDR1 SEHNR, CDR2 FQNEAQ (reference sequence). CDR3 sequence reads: CASSPGTFYNEQFF. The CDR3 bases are TGTGCCAGCAGCCCCGGGACTTTTTACAATGAGCAGTTCTTC.